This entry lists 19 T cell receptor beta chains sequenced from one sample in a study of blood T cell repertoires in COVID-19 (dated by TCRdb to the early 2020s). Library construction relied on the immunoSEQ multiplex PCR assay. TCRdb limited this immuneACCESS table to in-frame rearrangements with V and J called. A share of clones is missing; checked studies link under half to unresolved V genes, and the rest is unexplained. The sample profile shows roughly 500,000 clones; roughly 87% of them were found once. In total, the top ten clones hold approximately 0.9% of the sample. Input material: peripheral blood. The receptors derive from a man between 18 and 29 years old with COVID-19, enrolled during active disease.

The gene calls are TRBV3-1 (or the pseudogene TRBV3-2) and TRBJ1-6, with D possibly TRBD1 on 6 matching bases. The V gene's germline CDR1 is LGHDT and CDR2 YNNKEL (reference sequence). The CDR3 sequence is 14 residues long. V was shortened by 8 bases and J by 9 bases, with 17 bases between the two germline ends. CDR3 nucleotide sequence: TGTGCCAGCCGTAAGGACAGTTCATTTTCACCCCTCCACTTT. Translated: CASRKDSSFSPLHF.

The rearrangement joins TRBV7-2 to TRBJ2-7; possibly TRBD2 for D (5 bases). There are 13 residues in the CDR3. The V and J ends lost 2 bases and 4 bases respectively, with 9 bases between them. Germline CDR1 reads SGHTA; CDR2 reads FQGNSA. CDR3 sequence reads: CASSLLGIYEQYF. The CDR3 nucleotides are TGTGCCAGCAGCTTACTCGGGATTTACGAGCAGTACTTC.

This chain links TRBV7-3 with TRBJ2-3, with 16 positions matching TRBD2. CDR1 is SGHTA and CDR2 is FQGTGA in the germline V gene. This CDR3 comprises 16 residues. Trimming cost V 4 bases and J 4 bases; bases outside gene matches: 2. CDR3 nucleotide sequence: TGTGCCAGCAGCTCGGGACTAGCGGGAGGGTCAGATACGCAGTATTTT. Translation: CASSSGLAGGSDTQYF.

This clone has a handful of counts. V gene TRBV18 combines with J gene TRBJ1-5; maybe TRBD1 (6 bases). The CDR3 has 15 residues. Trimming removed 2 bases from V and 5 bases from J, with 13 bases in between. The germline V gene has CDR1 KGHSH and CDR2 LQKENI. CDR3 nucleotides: TGTGCCAGCTCACCATCCCAGGGGATCGATCAGCCCCAGCATTTT. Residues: CASSPSQGIDQPQHF.

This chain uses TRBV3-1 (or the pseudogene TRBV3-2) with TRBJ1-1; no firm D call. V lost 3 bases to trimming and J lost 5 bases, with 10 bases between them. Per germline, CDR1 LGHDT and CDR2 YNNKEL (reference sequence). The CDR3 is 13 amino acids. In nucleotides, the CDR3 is TGTGCCAGCAGCCAGAGGGAGAGGACTGAAGCTTTCTTT. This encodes CASSQRERTEAFF.

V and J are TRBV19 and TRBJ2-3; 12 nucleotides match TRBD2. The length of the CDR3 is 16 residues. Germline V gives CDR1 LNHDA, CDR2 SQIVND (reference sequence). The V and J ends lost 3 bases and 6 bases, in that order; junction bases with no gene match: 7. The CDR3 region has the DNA TGTGCCAGTAGTATCGACTCAGGGACTAGCGGGGATACGCAGTATTTT. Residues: CASSIDSGTSGDTQYF.

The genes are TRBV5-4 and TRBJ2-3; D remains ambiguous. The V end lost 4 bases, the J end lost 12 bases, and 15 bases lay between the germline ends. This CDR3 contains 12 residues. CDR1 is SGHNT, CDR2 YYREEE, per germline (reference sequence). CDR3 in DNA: TGTGCCAGCAGCGCCCCATCCACTATTCAGTATTTT. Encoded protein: CASSAPSTIQYF.

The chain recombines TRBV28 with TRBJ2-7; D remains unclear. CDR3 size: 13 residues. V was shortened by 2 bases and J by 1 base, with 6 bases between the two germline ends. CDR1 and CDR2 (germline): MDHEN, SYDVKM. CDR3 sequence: CASSLQDSYEQYF. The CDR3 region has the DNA TGTGCCAGCAGTTTACAGGATTCCTACGAGCAGTACTTC.

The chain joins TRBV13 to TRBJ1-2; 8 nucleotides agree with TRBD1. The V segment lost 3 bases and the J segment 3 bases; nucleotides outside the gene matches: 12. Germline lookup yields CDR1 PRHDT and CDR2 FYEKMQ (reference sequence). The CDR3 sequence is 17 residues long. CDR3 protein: CASSLGAMGQEDYGYTF. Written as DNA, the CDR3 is TGTGCCAGCAGCTTGGGTGCCATGGGACAGGAGGACTATGGCTACACCTTC.

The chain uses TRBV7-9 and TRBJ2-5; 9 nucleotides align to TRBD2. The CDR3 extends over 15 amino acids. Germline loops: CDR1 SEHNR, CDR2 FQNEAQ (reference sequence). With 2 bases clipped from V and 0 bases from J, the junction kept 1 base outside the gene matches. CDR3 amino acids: CASSLRLADQETQYF. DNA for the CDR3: TGTGCCAGCAGCTTACGACTAGCGGACCAAGAGACCCAGTACTTC.

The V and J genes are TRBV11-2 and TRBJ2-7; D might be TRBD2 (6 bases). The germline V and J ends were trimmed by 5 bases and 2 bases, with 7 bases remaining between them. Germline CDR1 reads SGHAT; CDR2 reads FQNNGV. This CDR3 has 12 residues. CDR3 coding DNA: TGTGCCAGCAGCACTAGCACCTACGAGCAGTACTTC. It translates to CASSTSTYEQYF.

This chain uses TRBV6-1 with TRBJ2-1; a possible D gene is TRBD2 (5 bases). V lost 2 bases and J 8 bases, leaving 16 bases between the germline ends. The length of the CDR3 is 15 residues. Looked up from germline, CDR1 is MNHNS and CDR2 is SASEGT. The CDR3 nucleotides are TGTGCCAGCAGTGAAACTCATAGGACTGTCCATGAGCAGTTCTTC. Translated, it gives CASSETHRTVHEQFF.

The CDR3 here is CASSGGTGVVEQFF. In DNA form, the CDR3 reads TGCGCCAGCAGCGGCGGGACAGGGGTTGTTGAGCAGTTCTTC. The rearrangement uses TRBV10-1 and TRBJ2-1; 10 bases line up with TRBD1. Trimming removed 6 bases from V and 9 bases from J; junction bases left unmatched: 8. The CDR3 has 14 amino acids. CDR1 and CDR2 (germline): WNHNN, SYGVQD (reference sequence).

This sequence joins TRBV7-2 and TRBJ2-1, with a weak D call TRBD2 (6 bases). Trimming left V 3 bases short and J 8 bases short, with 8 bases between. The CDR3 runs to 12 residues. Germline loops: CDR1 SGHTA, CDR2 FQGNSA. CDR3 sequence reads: CASSLWGDEQFF. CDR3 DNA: TGTGCCAGCAGCTTGTGGGGGGATGAGCAGTTCTTC.

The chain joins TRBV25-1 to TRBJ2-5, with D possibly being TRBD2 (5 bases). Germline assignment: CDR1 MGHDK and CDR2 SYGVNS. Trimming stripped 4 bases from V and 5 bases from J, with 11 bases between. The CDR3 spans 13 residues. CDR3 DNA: TGTGCCAGCAGTGTCCGGGGTGGGGAGACCCAGTACTTC. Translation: CASSVRGGETQYF.

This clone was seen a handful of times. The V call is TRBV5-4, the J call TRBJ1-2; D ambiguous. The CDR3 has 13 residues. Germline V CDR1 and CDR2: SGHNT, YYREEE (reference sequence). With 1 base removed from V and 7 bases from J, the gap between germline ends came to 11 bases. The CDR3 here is CASSLLGSSGYTF. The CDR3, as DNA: TGTGCCAGCAGCTTGTTGGGGAGCTCTGGCTACACCTTC.

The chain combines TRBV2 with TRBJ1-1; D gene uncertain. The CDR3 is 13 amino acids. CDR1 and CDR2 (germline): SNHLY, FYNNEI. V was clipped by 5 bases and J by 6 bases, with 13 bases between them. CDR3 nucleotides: TGTGCCAGCAGTCGGACGGGAGTACCTGAAGCTTTCTTT. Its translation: CASSRTGVPEAFF.

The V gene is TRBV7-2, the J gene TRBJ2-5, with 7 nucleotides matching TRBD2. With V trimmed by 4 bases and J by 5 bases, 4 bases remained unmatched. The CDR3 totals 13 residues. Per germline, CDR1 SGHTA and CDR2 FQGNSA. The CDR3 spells CASSSREGETQYF. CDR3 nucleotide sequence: TGTGCCAGCAGCTCGAGGGAGGGGGAGACCCAGTACTTC.

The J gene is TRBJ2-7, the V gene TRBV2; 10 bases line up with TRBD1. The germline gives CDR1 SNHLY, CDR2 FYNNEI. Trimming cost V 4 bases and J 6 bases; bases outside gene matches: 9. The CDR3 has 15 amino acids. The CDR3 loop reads CASSGQPGTGVEQYF. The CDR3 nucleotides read TGTGCCAGCAGTGGCCAACCCGGGACAGGGGTCGAGCAGTACTTC.